This TCR beta chain was recovered during a study of tumor and adjacent non-tumor tissue in lung cancer. A modified ARM-PCR protocol with three rounds of nested PCR amplified TCRbeta. TCRdb re-analysed the multiplex PCR reads in MiXCR, keeping a single row per CDR3 protein. Of 90,000 to 120,000 distinct CDR3 sequences in the sample, 60% to 80% were seen once. Per germline, CDR1 SGHNT and CDR2 YENEEA. The CDR3 covers 15 residues. RNA was extracted from bulk tissue without any cell sorting. This non-tumor lung sample came from over 3 cm beyond the tumor edge. Newly diagnosed lung cancer patients had thoracic surgery in China, August–November 2014, without prior chemotherapy.

The receptor's source is a man aged 25 to 40 with non-small cell lung cancer. Source material: distant non-tumor lung tissue. V and J are TRBV11-3 and TRBJ2-1; 8 positions match TRBD1. The DNA end is more similar to TRBJ2-7, so the J call may be wrong. CDR3 coding DNA: TGTGCCAGCAGCTTAGAGGGGACAGGAGTCCACGAGCAGTACTTC. Its translation: CASSLEGTGVHEQYF.